This TCR beta chain originates from a study of T cells in Graves' hyperthyroidism and ophthalmopathy. The authors deemed Graves' hyperthyroidism stable absent ophthalmopathy progression within 18 months. This clonotype showed up many times. Antigen specificity is unknown. Using RNA transcripts as the source, TCR beta CDR3 regions were amplified. HTBI primers drove first-round RT-PCR of the TCR CDR3. MiXCR, run by TCRdb on the multiplex PCR reads, gives a single entry per CDR3 protein. Of roughly 580,000 distinct CDR3 sequences in the sample, around 45% are singletons; the top ten hold roughly 8.2%. Broader study findings: Ophthalmopathy was told apart from stable hyperthyroidism by a 13 V-J model. The model identified upcoming ophthalmopathy a median about 6.5 months ahead of onset.

The CDR3 covers 12 residues. V lost 7 bases and J lost 6, with 12 bases in between. The germline V gene encodes CDR1 SQVTM and CDR2 ANQGSEA. This TCR was recovered from a woman between 18 and 29 years old with Graves' hyperthyroidism. The specimen was peripheral blood or thyroid tissue (not recorded which). The chain joins TRBV29-1 to TRBJ2-2; D uncertain. CDR3 sequence: CSGRLAAGELFF. Here the CDR3 DNA reads TGCAGCGGACGGTTGGCCGCCGGGGAGCTGTTTTTT.